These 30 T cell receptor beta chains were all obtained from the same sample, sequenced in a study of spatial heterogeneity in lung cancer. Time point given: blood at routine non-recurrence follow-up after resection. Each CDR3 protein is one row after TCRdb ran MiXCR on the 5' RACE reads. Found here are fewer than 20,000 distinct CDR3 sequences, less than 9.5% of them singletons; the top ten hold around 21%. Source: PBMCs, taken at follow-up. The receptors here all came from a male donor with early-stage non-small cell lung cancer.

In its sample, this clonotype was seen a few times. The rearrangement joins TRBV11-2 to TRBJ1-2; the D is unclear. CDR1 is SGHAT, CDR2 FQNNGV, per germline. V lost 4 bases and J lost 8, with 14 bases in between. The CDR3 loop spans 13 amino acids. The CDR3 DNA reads TGTGCCAGCAGCTCCCCCACGACGGGCGGCTACACCTTC. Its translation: CASSSPTTGGYTF.

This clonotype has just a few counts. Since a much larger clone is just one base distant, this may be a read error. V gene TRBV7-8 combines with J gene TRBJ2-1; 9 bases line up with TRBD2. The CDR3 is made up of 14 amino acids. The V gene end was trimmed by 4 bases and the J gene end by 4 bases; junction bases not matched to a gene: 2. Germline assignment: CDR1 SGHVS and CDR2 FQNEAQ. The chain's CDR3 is CASSSTSGYNEQFF. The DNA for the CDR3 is TGTGCCAGCAGCTCGACTAGCGGTTACAATGAGCAGTTCTTC.

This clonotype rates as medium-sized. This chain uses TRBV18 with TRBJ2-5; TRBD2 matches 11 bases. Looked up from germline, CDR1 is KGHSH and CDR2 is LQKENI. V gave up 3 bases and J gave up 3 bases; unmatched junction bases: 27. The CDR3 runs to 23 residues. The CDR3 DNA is TGTGCCAGCTCACCCGGACAGGGAGCCCTATCTCTAGCGGGAGGTGTAGCGGAAGAGACCCAGTACTTC. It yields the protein CASSPGQGALSLAGGVAEETQYF. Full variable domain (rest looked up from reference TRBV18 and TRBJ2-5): NAGVMQNPRHLVRRRGQEARLRCSPMKGHSHVYWYRQLPEEGLKFMVYLQKENIIDESGMPKERFSAEFPKEGPSILRIQQVVRGDSAAYFCASSPGQGALSLAGGVAEETQYFGPGTRLLVL.

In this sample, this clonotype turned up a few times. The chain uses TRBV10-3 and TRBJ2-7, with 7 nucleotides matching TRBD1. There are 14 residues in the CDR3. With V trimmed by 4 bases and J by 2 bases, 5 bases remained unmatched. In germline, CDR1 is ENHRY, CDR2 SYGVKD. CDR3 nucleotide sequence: TGTGCCATCAGTGCTTACGACAGGGCCTACGAGCAGTACTTC. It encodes CAISAYDRAYEQYF.

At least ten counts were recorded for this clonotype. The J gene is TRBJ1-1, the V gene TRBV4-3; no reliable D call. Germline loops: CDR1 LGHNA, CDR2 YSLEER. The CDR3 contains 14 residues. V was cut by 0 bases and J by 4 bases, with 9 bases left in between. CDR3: CASSQEAVGTEAFF. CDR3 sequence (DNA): TGCGCCAGCAGCCAAGAGGCCGTGGGCACTGAAGCTTTCTTT.

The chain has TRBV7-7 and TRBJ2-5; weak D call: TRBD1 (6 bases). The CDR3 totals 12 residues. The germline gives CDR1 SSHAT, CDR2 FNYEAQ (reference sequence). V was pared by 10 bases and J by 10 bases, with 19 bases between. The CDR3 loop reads CAIGPQGSSQYF. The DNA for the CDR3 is TGTGCCATAGGACCCCAGGGGAGTAGCCAGTACTTC.

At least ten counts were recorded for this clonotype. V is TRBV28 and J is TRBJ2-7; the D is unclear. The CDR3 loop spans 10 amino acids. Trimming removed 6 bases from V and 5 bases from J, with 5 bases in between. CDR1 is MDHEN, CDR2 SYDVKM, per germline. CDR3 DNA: TGTGCCAGCAGCCCAGACGAGCAGTACTTC. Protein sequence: CASSPDEQYF.

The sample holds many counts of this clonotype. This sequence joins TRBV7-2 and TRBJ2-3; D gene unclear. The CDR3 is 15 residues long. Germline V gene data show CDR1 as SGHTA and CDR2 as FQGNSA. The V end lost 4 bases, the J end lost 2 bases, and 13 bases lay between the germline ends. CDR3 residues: CASSSTGLVTDTQYF. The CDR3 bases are TGTGCCAGCAGCTCGACCGGCCTCGTCACAGATACGCAGTATTTT. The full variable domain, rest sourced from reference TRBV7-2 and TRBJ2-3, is GAGVSQSPSNKVTEKGKDVELRCDPISGHTALYWYRQSLGQGLEFLIYFQGNSAPDKSGLPSDRFSAERTGGSVSTLTIQRTQQEDSAVYLCASSSTGLVTDTQYFGPGTRLTVL.

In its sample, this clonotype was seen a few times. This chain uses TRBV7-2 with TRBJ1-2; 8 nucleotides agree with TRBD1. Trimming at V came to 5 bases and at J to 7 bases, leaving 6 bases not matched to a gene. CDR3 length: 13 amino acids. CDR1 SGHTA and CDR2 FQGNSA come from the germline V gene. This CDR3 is CASSPQGVSGYTF. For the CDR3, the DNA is TGTGCCAGCAGCCCACAGGGGGTTAGTGGCTACACCTTC.

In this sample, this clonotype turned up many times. As DNA, the CDR3 is TGTGCCACCAGCAGAGATCGGGACGAGCAGTACTTC. Translation: CATSRDRDEQYF. This chain links TRBV15 with TRBJ2-7; D is undetermined. Germline assignment: CDR1 LNHNV and CDR2 YYDKDF (reference sequence). Trimming cost V 0 bases and J 5 bases, with 5 bases left between them. The CDR3 has 12 amino acids.

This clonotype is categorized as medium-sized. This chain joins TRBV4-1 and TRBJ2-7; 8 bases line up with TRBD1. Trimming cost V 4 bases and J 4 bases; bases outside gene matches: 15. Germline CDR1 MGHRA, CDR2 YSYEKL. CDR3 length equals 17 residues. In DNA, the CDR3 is TGCGCCAGCAGCCCCCAGCCACTTCCGGACAGGGTTTACGAGCAGTACTTC. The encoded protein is CASSPQPLPDRVYEQYF.

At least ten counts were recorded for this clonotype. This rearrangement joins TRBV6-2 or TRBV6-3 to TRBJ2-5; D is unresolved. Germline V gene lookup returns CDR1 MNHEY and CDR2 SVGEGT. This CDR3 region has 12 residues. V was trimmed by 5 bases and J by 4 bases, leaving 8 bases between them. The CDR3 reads CASSPRRETQYF. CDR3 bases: TGTGCCAGCAGTCCCCGAAGAGAGACCCAGTACTTC.

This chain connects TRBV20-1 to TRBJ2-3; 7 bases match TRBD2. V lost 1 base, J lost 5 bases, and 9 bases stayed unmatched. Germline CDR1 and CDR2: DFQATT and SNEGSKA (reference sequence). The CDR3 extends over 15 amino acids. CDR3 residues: CSARAGGGDVDTQYF. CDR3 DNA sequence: TGCAGTGCTAGAGCTGGTGGGGGGGATGTAGATACGCAGTATTTT.

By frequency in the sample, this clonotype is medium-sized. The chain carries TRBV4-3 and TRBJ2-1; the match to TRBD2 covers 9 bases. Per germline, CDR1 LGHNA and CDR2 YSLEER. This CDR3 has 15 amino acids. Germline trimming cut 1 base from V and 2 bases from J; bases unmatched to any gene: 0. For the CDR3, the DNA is TGCGCCAGCAGCCAAGGCGGGGGGGCCTACAATGAGCAGTTCTTC. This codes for CASSQGGGAYNEQFF.

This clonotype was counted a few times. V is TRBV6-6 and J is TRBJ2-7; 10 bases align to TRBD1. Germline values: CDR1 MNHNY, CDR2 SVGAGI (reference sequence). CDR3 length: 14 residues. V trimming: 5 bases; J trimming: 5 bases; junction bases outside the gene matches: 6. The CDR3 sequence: CASSRQGAKNEQYF. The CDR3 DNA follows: TGTGCCAGCAGTCGACAGGGGGCAAAAAACGAGCAGTACTTC.

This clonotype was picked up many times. In DNA form, the CDR3 reads TGTGCCAGCAGCCCAAACAGAGATCAGCCCCAGCATTTT. Translating gives CASSPNRDQPQHF. The genes are TRBV14 and TRBJ1-5, with D hard to call. V lost 4 bases, J lost 5 bases, and 9 bases lay in between. Per the germline V gene, CDR1 is SGHDN and CDR2 is FVKESK. This CDR3 region has 13 residues.

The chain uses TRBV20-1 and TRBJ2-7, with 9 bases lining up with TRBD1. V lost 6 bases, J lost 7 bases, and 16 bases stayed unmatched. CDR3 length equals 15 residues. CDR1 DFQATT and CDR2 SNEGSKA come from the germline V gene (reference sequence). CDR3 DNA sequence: TGCAGTGCCACCGAGACAGGGGGGCAAACGCGGGAGCAGTACTTC. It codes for CSATETGGQTREQYF.

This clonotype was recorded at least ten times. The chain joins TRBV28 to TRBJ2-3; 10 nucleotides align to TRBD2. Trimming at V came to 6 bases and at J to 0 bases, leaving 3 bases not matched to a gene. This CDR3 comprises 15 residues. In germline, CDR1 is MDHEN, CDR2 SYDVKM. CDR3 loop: CASRVGLASTDTQYF. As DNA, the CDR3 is TGTGCCAGCAGGGTGGGACTAGCGAGCACAGATACGCAGTATTTT.

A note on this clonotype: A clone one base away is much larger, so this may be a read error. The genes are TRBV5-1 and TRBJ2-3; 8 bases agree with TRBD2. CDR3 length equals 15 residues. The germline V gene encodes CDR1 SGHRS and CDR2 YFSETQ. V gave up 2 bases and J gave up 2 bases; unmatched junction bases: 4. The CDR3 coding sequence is TGCGCCAGCAGCTTAATAGCGGGGACCACAGATACGCAGTATTTT. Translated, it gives CASSLIAGTTDTQYF. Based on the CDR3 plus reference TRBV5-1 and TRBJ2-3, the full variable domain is KAGVTQTPRYLIKTRGQQVTLSCSPISGHRSVSWYQQTPGQGLQFLFEYFSETQRNKGNFPGRFSGRQFSNSRSEMNVSTLELGDSALYLCASSLIAGTTDTQYFGPGTRLTVL.

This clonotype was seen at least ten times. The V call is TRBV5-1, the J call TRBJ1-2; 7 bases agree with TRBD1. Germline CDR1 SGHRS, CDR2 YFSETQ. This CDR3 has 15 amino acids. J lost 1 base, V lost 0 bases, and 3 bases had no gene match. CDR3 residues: CASSLGTGVNYGYTF. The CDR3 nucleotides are TGCGCCAGCAGCTTGGGGACAGGAGTTAACTATGGCTACACCTTC.

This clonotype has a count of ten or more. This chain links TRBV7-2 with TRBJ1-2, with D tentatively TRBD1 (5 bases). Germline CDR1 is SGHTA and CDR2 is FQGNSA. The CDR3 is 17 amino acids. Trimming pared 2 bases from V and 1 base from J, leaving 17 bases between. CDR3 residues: CASSLFGDPGVNYGYTF. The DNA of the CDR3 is TGTGCCAGCAGCTTATTTGGTGATCCGGGGGTTAACTATGGCTACACCTTC. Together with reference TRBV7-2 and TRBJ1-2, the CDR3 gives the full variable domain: GAGVSQSPSNKVTEKGKDVELRCDPISGHTALYWYRQSLGQGLEFLIYFQGNSAPDKSGLPSDRFSAERTGGSVSTLTIQRTQQEDSAVYLCASSLFGDPGVNYGYTFGSGTRLTVV.

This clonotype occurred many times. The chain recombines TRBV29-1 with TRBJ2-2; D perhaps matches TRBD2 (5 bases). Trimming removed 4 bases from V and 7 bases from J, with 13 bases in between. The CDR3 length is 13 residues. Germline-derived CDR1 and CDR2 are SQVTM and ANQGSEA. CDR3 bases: TGCAGCGTTGGGGTGGGAGCTAACGGGGAGCTGTTTTTT. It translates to CSVGVGANGELFF.

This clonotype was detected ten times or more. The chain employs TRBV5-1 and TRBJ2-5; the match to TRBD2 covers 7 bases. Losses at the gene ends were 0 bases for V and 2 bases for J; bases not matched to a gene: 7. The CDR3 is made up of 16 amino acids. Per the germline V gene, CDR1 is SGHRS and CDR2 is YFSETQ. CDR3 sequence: CASSLGHGGSQETQYF. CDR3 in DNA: TGCGCCAGCAGCTTGGGCCACGGCGGGAGTCAAGAGACCCAGTACTTC.

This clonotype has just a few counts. CDR3 region: CASSGVTQYF. CDR3 DNA: TGTGCCAGCTCAGGAGTGACCCAGTACTTC. The chain couples TRBV7-9 to TRBJ2-5; D unclear. Deletions cut 8 bases from V and 7 bases from J, with 8 bases between. The CDR3 has 10 residues. Germline lookup yields CDR1 SEHNR and CDR2 FQNEAQ (reference sequence).

The CDR3 reads CASGQAGGRTGELFF. DNA of the CDR3: TGTGCCAGCGGTCAAGCGGGGGGGCGCACCGGGGAGCTGTTTTTT. This chain joins TRBV6-5 and TRBJ2-2; 10 nucleotides agree with TRBD2. Germline loops: CDR1 MNHEY, CDR2 SVGAGI. J was trimmed by 4 bases and V by 8 bases; bases with no gene match: 7. The CDR3 consists of 15 residues.

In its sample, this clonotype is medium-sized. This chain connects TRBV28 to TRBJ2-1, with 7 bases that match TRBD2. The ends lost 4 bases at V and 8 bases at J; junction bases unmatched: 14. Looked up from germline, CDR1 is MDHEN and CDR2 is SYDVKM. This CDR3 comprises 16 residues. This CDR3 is CASSYPGDYLRDEQFF. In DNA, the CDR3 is TGTGCCAGCAGTTATCCCGGGGACTACCTCCGAGATGAGCAGTTCTTC. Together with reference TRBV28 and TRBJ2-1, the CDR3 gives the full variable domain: DVKVTQSSRYLVKRTGEKVFLECVQDMDHENMFWYRQDPGLGLRLIYFSYDVKMKEKGDIPEGYSVSREKKERFSLILESASTNQTSMYLCASSYPGDYLRDEQFFGPGTRLTVL.

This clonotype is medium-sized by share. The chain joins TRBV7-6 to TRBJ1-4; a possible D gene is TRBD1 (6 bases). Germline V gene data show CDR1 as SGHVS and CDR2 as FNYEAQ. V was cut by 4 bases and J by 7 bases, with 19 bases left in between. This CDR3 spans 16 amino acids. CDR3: CASSSAPGVGGEKLFF. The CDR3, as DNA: TGTGCCAGCAGCTCAGCTCCAGGGGTCGGGGGTGAAAAACTGTTTTTT.

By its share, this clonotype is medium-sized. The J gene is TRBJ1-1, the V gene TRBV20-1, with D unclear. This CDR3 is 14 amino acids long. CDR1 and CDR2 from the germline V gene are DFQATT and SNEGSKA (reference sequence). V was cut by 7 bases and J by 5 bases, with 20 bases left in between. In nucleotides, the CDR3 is TGCAGTGGTTACCCCGGGGAGATGGTGACTGAAGCTTTCTTT. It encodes CSGYPGEMVTEAFF.

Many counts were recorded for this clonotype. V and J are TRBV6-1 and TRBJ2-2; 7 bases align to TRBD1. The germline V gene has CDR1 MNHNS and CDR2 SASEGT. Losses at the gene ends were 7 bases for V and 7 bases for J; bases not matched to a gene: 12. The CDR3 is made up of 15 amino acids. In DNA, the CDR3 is TGTGCCAGCAAAGGGGGCAAGGTTATGCTCGGGGAGCTGTTTTTT. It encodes CASKGGKVMLGELFF.

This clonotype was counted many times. The CDR3 nucleotides read TGCGCCAGCAGCCAAGAGCCAGCGATCCAGGGCGGATGGGAGACCCAGTACTTC. Translated: CASSQEPAIQGGWETQYF. The chain couples TRBV4-3 to TRBJ2-5; D might be TRBD1 (5 bases). The CDR3 is 18 residues long. CDR1 LGHNA and CDR2 YSLEER come from the germline V gene. The V and J ends lost 0 bases and 5 bases respectively, with 22 bases between them.